The subject of this entry is one T cell receptor (beta chain). TCRdb's copy holds only in-frame clones and misses some; the assay was immunoSEQ multiplex PCR. In the table there are about 59,000 clones, roughly 92% of which are singletons. These data originate in a study of T cells in localized non-small cell lung cancer. The TCR comes from a man aged 35 to 70 with stage I lung adenocarcinoma. The specimen comprised peripheral blood, sampled before any cancer treatment.

CDR3 nucleotides: TGTGCCAGCAGTTATGGGGCGGGAGAGGGAAACATTCAGTACTTC. Its protein product is CASSYGAGEGNIQYF. The genes are TRBV6-6 and TRBJ2-4; 7 nucleotides align to TRBD2. Trimming cost V 3 bases and J 6 bases; bases outside gene matches: 8. The germline V gene encodes CDR1 MNHNY and CDR2 SVGAGI (reference sequence). This CDR3 has 15 amino acids.